Following are 14 T cell receptor beta chains from one sample sequenced in a study of T cells in Graves' hyperthyroidism and ophthalmopathy. TCR beta CDR3 region amplification was performed from RNA transcripts. The study used the HTBI primer set for a first-round RT-PCR of the TCR CDR3. Via MiXCR, TCRdb re-called the multiplex PCR reads, giving one row per CDR3 protein. The repertoire includes a few hundred thousand distinct CDR3 sequences, about 16% of them detected once, and 30% to 35% sits in the top ten. The specimen sequenced was blood. Every receptor here comes from a woman aged 25-40 years with Graves' hyperthyroidism.

This clonotype came up a few times. This may arise from a read error, as a much more abundant clone is one base away. The genes are TRBV11-2 and TRBJ2-3; D is uncertain. The CDR3 totals 14 residues. The V end lost 1 base, the J end lost 6 bases, and 11 bases lay between the germline ends. The germline gives CDR1 SGHAT, CDR2 FQNNGV. In DNA, the CDR3 is TGTGCCAGCAGCTTAGCGACCATTGTGGATACGCAGTATTTT. Residues: CASSLATIVDTQYF.

This clonotype was detected many times. The chain has TRBV27 and TRBJ2-1, with 9 bases fitting TRBD2. CDR1 is MNHEY and CDR2 is SMNVEV in the germline V gene (reference sequence). The CDR3 runs 14 residues. After removal of 5 bases from V and 7 bases from J, the junction contained 6 bases not matched to a gene. CDR3 sequence (DNA): TGTGCCAGCAGTACCCCCAGCGGGAGGAATGAGCAGTTCTTC. It translates to CASSTPSGRNEQFF.

The chain joins TRBV9 to TRBJ2-7, with 11 nucleotides matching TRBD1. V shed 2 bases, J shed 7 bases, and the junction held 8 bases outside the gene matches. CDR3 length: 15 amino acids. CDR1 SGDLS and CDR2 YYNGEE come from the germline V gene. CDR3: CASSVTPGQGEEQYF. DNA of the CDR3: TGTGCCAGCAGCGTTACCCCGGGACAGGGGGAAGAGCAGTACTTC.

This clonotype was seen ten or more times. The gene calls are TRBV30 and TRBJ2-2; D uncertain. The V gene's germline CDR1 is GTSNPN and CDR2 SVGIG (reference sequence). V lost 1 base and J 7 bases, leaving 7 bases between the germline ends. This CDR3 is 12 amino acids long. The CDR3 protein is CAWSGTDGELFF. CDR3 sequence (DNA): TGTGCCTGGAGTGGGACGGACGGGGAGCTGTTTTTT.

This clonotype was seen repeatedly, ten times or more. This CDR3 reads CASSPKTGYTF. The CDR3 coding sequence is TGTGCCAGCAGCCCGAAGACAGGCTACACCTTC. The chain joins TRBV11-2 to TRBJ1-2, with D uncertain. Germline V CDR1 and CDR2: SGHAT, FQNNGV. The CDR3 is made up of 11 amino acids. Trimming removed 5 bases from V and 8 bases from J, with 9 bases in between.

This chain links TRBV20-1 with TRBJ1-4; tentatively, D is TRBD1 (6 bases). CDR3 length equals 13 residues. With 6 bases removed from V and 6 bases from J, the gap between germline ends came to 14 bases. Germline lookup yields CDR1 DFQATT and CDR2 SNEGSKA (reference sequence). Written as DNA, the CDR3 is TGCAGTGCCCAAGGGGGGGGCCATGAAAAACTGTTTTTT. Translating gives CSAQGGGHEKLFF.

With regard to this clonotype: An end of the junction does not agree with germline; a read error may underlie this. V usage is TRBV27 and J usage is TRBJ2-1; the match to TRBD1 covers 8 bases. CDR3 length equals 15 residues. Germline V lookup: CDR1 MNHEY, CDR2 SMNVEV (reference sequence). In DNA form, the CDR3 reads TGTGTCAGCAGTTTAAGGGACAGGCCTGTTGTTGAGCAGTTCTTC. Encoded protein: CVSSLRDRPVVEQFF.

This clonotype occurred many times. This chain connects TRBV11-1 to TRBJ2-7; TRBD2 might be the D (5 bases). CDR1 is SGHAT, CDR2 FQDESV, per germline (reference sequence). The germline V and J ends were trimmed by 5 bases and 3 bases, with 17 bases remaining between them. This CDR3 has 15 amino acids. The CDR3: CASSEKRRSSYEQYF. Here the CDR3 DNA reads TGTGCCAGCAGCGAAAAGCGGCGGAGTAGCTACGAGCAGTACTTC.

This clonotype was observed a few times. The junction differs from germline at one of its ends, possibly a read error. The chain joins TRBV5-1 to TRBJ2-1, with 7 bases lining up with TRBD1. Per germline, CDR1 SGHRS and CDR2 YFSETQ. The CDR3 is 13 amino acids. Written as DNA, the CDR3 is TGCGCCACCTCAAGGGACAGCTACAATGAGCAGTCCTTC. It codes for CATSRDSYNEQSF.

This clonotype was seen ten or more times. The DNA of the CDR3 is TGTGCCAGCAGTTTTGGGAGCCAAGCTTTCTTT. Protein sequence: CASSFGSQAFF. V is TRBV28 and J is TRBJ1-1; D is undetermined. This CDR3 region has 11 residues. Germline V lookup: CDR1 MDHEN, CDR2 SYDVKM. Between the trimmed V and J ends, which lost 3 bases and 9 bases, there was a span of 8 bases.

The chain employs TRBV6-1 and TRBJ1-1; D is ambiguous. V lost 7 bases to trimming and J lost 9 bases, with 15 bases between them. Per germline, CDR1 MNHNS and CDR2 SASEGT. This CDR3 has 12 residues. CDR3 in DNA: TGTGCCAGCACTCCTTTGGCCGGGAAAGCTTTCTTT. Its translation: CASTPLAGKAFF.

The chain uses TRBV6-2 or TRBV6-3 and TRBJ1-3; D is uncertain. The CDR3 is 14 amino acids. The germline gives CDR1 MNHEY, CDR2 SVGEGT. V gave up 0 bases and J gave up 0 bases, with 3 bases separating them. CDR3 sequence (DNA): TGTGCCAGCAGTTACTCGGTCTCTGGAAACACCATATATTTT. Translating gives CASSYSVSGNTIYF.

This clonotype showed up many times. The chain carries TRBV28 and TRBJ1-5, with TRBD1 as a possible D gene (5 bases). Germline CDR1 and CDR2: MDHEN and SYDVKM. Trimming shortened V by 1 base and J by 0 bases, and 13 bases separated the two germline ends. The CDR3 sequence is 17 residues long. The DNA for the CDR3 is TGTGCCAGCAGTTTATCGTGGGGCAGGCTTAGCAATCAGCCCCAGCATTTT. This encodes CASSLSWGRLSNQPQHF.

This clonotype appeared many times. The chain links TRBV18 to TRBJ2-1; D is possibly TRBD1 (5 bases). Trimming removed 0 bases at V and 6 bases at J, with 9 bases between. The CDR3 extends over 14 amino acids. Germline V gene sequence: CDR1 KGHSH, CDR2 LQKENI. The CDR3 region is CASSPPTELNEQFF. The DNA for the CDR3 is TGTGCCAGCTCACCACCGACAGAACTCAATGAGCAGTTCTTC.